These 15 T cell receptor beta chains share one sample of origin, sequenced in a study of PD-1 blockade in mismatch repair-deficient tumors. TCRdb keeps only in-frame clones here, not all; method: immunoSEQ multiplex PCR. The top ten clones hold about 5.1% of a sample with more than 90,000 clones, around three quarters of them seen once. The material sequenced was peripheral blood, taken approximately 64 weeks after starting pembrolizumab. The source is an adult with mismatch repair-deficient cancer.

This clone was detected once. The rearrangement links TRBV19 to TRBJ1-1; D gene ambiguous. The germline V gene encodes CDR1 LNHDA and CDR2 SQIVND (reference sequence). This CDR3 has 14 amino acids. V was clipped by 3 bases and J by 6 bases, with 14 bases between them. CDR3 residues: CASSMAGVFSEAFF. In DNA, the CDR3 is TGTGCCAGTAGTATGGCGGGTGTGTTCTCTGAAGCTTTCTTT.

This chain uses TRBV11-3 with TRBJ1-2; 9 bases fit TRBD1. The CDR3 runs 15 residues. CDR1 is SGHNT, CDR2 YENEEA, per germline. J lost 5 bases, V lost 4 bases, and 8 bases had no gene match. CDR3 bases: TGTGCCAGCAGCTCAACCGGGACAGGGCTTTATGGCTACACCTTC. Its translation is CASSSTGTGLYGYTF.

The chain recombines TRBV11-2 with TRBJ2-3, with D unclear. This CDR3 has 14 amino acids. Germline assignment: CDR1 SGHAT and CDR2 FQNNGV. The germline V and J ends were trimmed by 1 base and 2 bases, with 7 bases remaining between them. The CDR3 loop reads CASSLGTHTDTQYF. Here the CDR3 DNA reads TGTGCCAGCAGCTTAGGGACCCACACAGATACGCAGTATTTT.

The chain links TRBV7-2 to TRBJ1-1, with TRBD1 identical over 10 bases. The CDR3 is 14 amino acids. Per the germline V gene, CDR1 is SGHTA and CDR2 is FQGNSA. V lost 5 bases and J lost 7; bases outside the gene matches: 7. CDR3 sequence (DNA): TGTGCCAGCAGCCAGACCGGGACAGGGGATGAAGCTTTCTTT. Its protein product is CASSQTGTGDEAFF.

The V gene is TRBV5-1, the J gene TRBJ2-1; 11 positions agree with TRBD2. The CDR3 loop spans 17 amino acids. The J segment lost 6 bases and the V segment lost 4 bases, leaving 12 bases of the junction unmatched. Germline-derived CDR1 and CDR2 are SGHRS and YFSETQ. The CDR3 DNA follows: TGCGCCAGCAGCCCCGACAGACTAGCGGGAATGGTCAATGAGCAGTTCTTC. Translation gives CASSPDRLAGMVNEQFF.

This clone is a singleton in its sample. The rearrangement uses TRBV20-1 and TRBJ1-5; the D is unclear. CDR1 and CDR2 (germline): DFQATT, SNEGSKA (reference sequence). Trimming shortened V by 0 bases and J by 11 bases, and 8 bases separated the two germline ends. This CDR3 is 11 amino acids long. The CDR3 region has the DNA TGCAGTGCTAGAGATTCGGTGACCCAGCATTTT. It translates to CSARDSVTQHF.

The CDR3 spells CASSSNRDAYEAFF. The CDR3 DNA reads TGTGCCAGCAGCTCCAACAGGGATGCATATGAAGCTTTCTTT. The chain is built from TRBV7-9 and TRBJ1-1, with TRBD1 as a possible D gene (6 bases). Per the germline V gene, CDR1 is SEHNR and CDR2 is FQNEAQ (reference sequence). V was cut by 4 bases and J by 7 bases, with 16 bases left in between. The CDR3 runs 14 residues.

This sequence joins TRBV6-1 and TRBJ1-2, with D possibly matching TRBD1 (5 bases). V was trimmed by 6 bases and J by 1 base, leaving 6 bases between them. This CDR3 is built from 12 residues. Germline assignment: CDR1 MNHNS and CDR2 SASEGT. CDR3 nucleotide sequence: TGTGCCAGCAGCAGGGTTAACTATGGCTACACCTTC. Translation: CASSRVNYGYTF.

In its sample, this clone was seen many times. DNA of the CDR3: TGTGCCAGCAGCGGGGGGTCAAACAATGAGCAGTTCTTC. Protein: CASSGGSNNEQFF. The gene calls are TRBV11-3 and TRBJ2-1; possible D gene TRBD2, 6 bases. CDR3 length: 13 residues. Trimming took off 5 bases at V and 5 bases at J, with 10 bases between the two ends. The germline V gene has CDR1 SGHNT and CDR2 YENEEA.

The V gene is TRBV6-5, the J gene TRBJ2-1; TRBD1 aligns across 8 bases. The CDR3 is made up of 15 amino acids. Germline values: CDR1 MNHEY, CDR2 SVGAGI. J lost 5 bases, V lost 2 bases, and 5 bases had no gene match. CDR3 sequence: CASSYVGQGHNEQFF. In DNA form, the CDR3 reads TGTGCCAGCAGTTACGTTGGACAGGGACACAATGAGCAGTTCTTC.

The CDR3 sequence: CASSPDRDQPQHF. In nucleotides, the CDR3 is TGTGCCAGCTCACCAGACAGGGATCAGCCCCAGCATTTT. The chain uses TRBV18 and TRBJ1-5; 7 nucleotides agree with TRBD1. Trimming at V came to 2 bases and at J to 5 bases, leaving 0 bases not matched to a gene. From germline, CDR1 is KGHSH and CDR2 LQKENI. CDR3 size: 13 residues.

The genes are TRBV5-4 and TRBJ2-7; D is uncertain. The CDR3 loop spans 15 amino acids. Trimming took 3 bases from V and 0 from J, leaving 13 bases between them. In germline, CDR1 is SGHNT, CDR2 YYREEE (reference sequence). CDR3 coding DNA: TGTGCCAGCAGCTCCGCAGGCCGAAGCTCCTACGAGCAGTACTTC. Translated: CASSSAGRSSYEQYF.

The V and J genes are TRBV19 and TRBJ2-5, with 9 bases matching TRBD2. This CDR3 has 17 residues. Germline lookup yields CDR1 LNHDA and CDR2 SQIVND (reference sequence). J was trimmed by 6 bases and V by 0 bases; bases with no gene match: 11. CDR3 nucleotides: TGTGCCAGTAGTATAGATGGGACTAGCCTCGGAGGAAAGACCCAGTACTTC. Translated: CASSIDGTSLGGKTQYF.

The chain joins TRBV25-1 to TRBJ2-7; 7 bases are a match to TRBD1. Germline trimming cut 4 bases from V and 2 bases from J; bases unmatched to any gene: 2. Germline V gene sequence: CDR1 MGHDK, CDR2 SYGVNS. This CDR3 has 13 residues. CDR3 protein: CASSGTGTYEQYF. CDR3 DNA sequence: TGTGCCAGCAGTGGGACAGGAACCTACGAGCAGTACTTC.

The V and J genes are TRBV5-6 and TRBJ2-1, with D perhaps given as TRBD1 or TRBD2 (5 bases each). V gave up 0 bases and J gave up 4 bases, with 11 bases separating them. The germline V gene encodes CDR1 SGHDT and CDR2 YYEEEE. The CDR3 is 15 amino acids. CDR3 DNA: TGTGCCAGCAGCTTGGAAGGGTGGGGGTACAATGAGCAGTTCTTC. This sequence encodes CASSLEGWGYNEQFF.